This T cell receptor (beta chain) was sequenced during a study of blood T cell repertoires in COVID-19. The overall study: Specimens from acute and convalescent COVID-19 originated in the United States, Italy and Spain. T cells, B-cell-depleted T cells, or PBMCs provided the cDNA or gDNA that served as material.

Authors' data handling: Amplifying reference gene primers gave estimates of nucleated cell counts. Method: immunoSEQ multiplex PCR; TCRdb's copy keeps in-frame clones and lacks some. V, J and clone size are taken as reported in that table, and D and trimming were inferred from the DNA itself. The sample lists about 110,000 clones; about four fifths were seen once. The germline CDR1 and CDR2 sequences are SGHNT and YYREEE (reference sequence). This CDR3 contains 16 residues. V was trimmed by 3 bases and J by 0 bases, leaving 15 bases between them. This chain joins TRBV5-4 and TRBJ1-1; D may be TRBD1 (6 bases). Sequencing used peripheral blood. The receptor was isolated from a woman in her 70s with acute or convalescent COVID-19. The CDR3 spells CASSWGGDNLNTEAFF. In nucleotides, the CDR3 is TGTGCCAGCAGCTGGGGGGGGGACAACTTGAACACTGAAGCTTTCTTT.